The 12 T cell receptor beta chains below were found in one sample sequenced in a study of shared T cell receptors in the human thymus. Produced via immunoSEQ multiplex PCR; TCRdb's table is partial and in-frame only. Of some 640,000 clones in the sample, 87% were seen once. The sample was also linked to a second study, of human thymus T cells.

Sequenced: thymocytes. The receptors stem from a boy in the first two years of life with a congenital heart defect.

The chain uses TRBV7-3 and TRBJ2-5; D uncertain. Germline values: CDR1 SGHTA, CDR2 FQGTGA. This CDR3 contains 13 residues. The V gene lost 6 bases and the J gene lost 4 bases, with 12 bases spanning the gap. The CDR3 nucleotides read TGTGCCAGCAGTCGCACCCGAGGAGAGACCCAGTACTTC. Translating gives CASSRTRGETQYF.

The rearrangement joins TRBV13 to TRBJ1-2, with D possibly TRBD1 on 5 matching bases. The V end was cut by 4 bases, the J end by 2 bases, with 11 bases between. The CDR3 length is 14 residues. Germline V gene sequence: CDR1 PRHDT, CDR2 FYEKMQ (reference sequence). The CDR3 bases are TGTGCCAGCAGCTCCCCGGACAAAAACTATGGCTACACCTTC. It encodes CASSSPDKNYGYTF.

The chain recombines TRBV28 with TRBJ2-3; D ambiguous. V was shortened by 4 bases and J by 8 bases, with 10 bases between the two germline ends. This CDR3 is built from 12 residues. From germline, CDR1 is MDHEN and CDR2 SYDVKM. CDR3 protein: CASSSRPGTQYF. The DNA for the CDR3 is TGTGCCAGCAGTTCCCGCCCAGGTACGCAGTATTTT.

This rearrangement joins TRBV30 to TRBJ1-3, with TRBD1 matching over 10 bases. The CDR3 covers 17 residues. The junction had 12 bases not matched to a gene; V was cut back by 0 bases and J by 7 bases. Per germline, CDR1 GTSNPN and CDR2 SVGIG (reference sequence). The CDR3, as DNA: TGTGCCTGGAGTGTAAAATCGACAGGGGGCGTAGGGAACACCATATATTTT. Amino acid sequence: CAWSVKSTGGVGNTIYF.

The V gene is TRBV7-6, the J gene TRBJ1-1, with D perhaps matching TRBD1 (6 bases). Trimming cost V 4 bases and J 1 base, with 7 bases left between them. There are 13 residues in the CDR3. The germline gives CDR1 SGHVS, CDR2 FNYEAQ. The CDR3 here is CASSWTENTEAFF. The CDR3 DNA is TGTGCCAGCAGCTGGACAGAGAACACTGAAGCTTTCTTT.

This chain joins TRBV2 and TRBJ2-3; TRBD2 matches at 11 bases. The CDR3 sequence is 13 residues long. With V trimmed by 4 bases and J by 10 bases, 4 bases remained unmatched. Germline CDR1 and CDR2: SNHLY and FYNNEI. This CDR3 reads CASSGLAGPAQYF. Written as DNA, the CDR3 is TGTGCCAGCAGTGGACTAGCGGGACCTGCGCAGTATTTT.

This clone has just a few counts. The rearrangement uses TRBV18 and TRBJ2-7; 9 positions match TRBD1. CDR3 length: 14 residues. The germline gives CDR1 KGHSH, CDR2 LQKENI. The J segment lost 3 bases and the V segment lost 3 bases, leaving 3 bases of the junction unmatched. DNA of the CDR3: TGTGCCAGCTCACCGGGACAGGGAGACTACGAGCAGTACTTC. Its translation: CASSPGQGDYEQYF.

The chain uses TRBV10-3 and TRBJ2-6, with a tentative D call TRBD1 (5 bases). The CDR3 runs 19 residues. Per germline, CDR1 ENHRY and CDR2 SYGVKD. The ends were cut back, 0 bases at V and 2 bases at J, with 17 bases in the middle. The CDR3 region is CAISESKHRMTAGANVLTF. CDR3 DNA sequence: TGTGCCATCAGTGAGTCGAAACACAGGATGACAGCTGGGGCCAACGTCCTGACTTTC.

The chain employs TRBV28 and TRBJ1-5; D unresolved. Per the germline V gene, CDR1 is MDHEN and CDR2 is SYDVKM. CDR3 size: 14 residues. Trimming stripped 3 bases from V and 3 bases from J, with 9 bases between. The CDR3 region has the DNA TGTGCCAGCAGTTTGGGCAGTTACAATCAGCCCCAGCATTTT. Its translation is CASSLGSYNQPQHF.

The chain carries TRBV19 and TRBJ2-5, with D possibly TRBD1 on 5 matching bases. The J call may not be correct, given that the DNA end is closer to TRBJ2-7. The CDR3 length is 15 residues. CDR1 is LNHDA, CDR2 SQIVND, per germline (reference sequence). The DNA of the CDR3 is TGTGCCAGTAGTGAGACAGTTGAAATCTCCTACGAGCAGTACTTC. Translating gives CASSETVEISYEQYF.

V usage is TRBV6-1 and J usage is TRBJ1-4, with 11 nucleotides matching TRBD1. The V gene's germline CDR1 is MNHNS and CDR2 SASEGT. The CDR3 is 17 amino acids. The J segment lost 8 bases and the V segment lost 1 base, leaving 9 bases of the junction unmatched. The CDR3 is CASSEGRPGQGVEKLFF. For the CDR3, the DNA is TGTGCCAGCAGTGAAGGCCGGCCGGGACAGGGGGTCGAAAAACTGTTTTTT.

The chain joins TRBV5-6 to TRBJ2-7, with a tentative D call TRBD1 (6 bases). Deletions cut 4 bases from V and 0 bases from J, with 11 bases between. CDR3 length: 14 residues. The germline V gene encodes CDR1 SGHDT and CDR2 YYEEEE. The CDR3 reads CASSPRDISYEQYF. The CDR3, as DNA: TGTGCCAGCAGCCCCCGGGACATCTCCTACGAGCAGTACTTC.